This T cell receptor (beta chain) comes out of a study of graft-versus-host responses after intestinal transplantation. Study information: Recipients underwent multivisceral, liver-intestinal, or isolated intestinal transplants. Each patient got anti-thymocyte globulin induction, then tacrolimus and steroids for two to four years. The study, taken as a whole, reports: GvH clones occurred in recipient marrow; some first appeared in ileum or blood.

This clone has just a few counts. Its antigen is unknown. V was trimmed by 3 bases and J by 3 bases, leaving 12 bases between them. There are 14 residues in the CDR3. The germline gives CDR1 LNHDA, CDR2 SQIVND (reference sequence). Assay used: immunoSEQ multiplex PCR; TCRdb lists only in-frame clones, some missing. The sample consists of tens of thousands of clones, around 89% of them appearing once. This chain connects TRBV19 to TRBJ2-7; possibly TRBD2 for D (6 bases). Sequencing used unstimulated CD8+ T cells sorted from spleen or lymph node cells, obtained before intestinal transplant. The TCR originated in a human donor who received an intestinal transplant. CDR3 sequence reads: CASSIRLTSYEQYF. CDR3 DNA sequence: TGTGCCAGTAGTATCCGGCTGACTAGCTACGAGCAGTACTTC.